Listed here are 18 T cell receptor beta chains from one sample, sequenced in a study of CD8 T cells in ankylosing spondylitis. TCRdb processed the 5' RACE reads anew with MiXCR; each CDR3 protein has one entry. The sample has some 240,000 distinct CDR3 sequences; under 30% are singletons. Sequencing was done on a sample of blood, either unsorted or a sorted T cell fraction (not recorded which). All receptors derive from a male donor with ankylosing spondylitis or in good health (not recorded which).

The genes are TRBV7-3 and TRBJ2-5; perhaps TRBD2 as D (5 bases). V dropped 5 bases and J dropped 9 bases, with 16 bases sitting between them. Germline V lookup: CDR1 SGHTA, CDR2 FQGTGA. The CDR3 covers 13 residues. This chain's CDR3 is CASSQERKGAQYF. The DNA for the CDR3 is TGTGCCAGCAGCCAGGAGAGAAAGGGAGCCCAGTACTTC.

Only a few counts were recorded for this clonotype. The chain carries TRBV5-1 and TRBJ2-3, with 10 bases lining up with TRBD2. CDR3 length equals 16 residues. In germline, CDR1 is SGHRS, CDR2 YFSETQ. V dropped 0 bases and J dropped 5; count of bases not matched to a gene: 6. CDR3 coding DNA: TGCGCCAGCAGCTTGGTATTAGCGGGGGGCCGAGATACGCAGTATTTT. Translating gives CASSLVLAGGRDTQYF.

Only a few counts were recorded for this clonotype. The gene calls are TRBV20-1 and TRBJ2-1; weak D call: TRBD1 (6 bases). Trimming removed 0 bases from V and 3 bases from J, with 15 bases in between. The CDR3 contains 16 residues. Germline-derived CDR1 and CDR2 are DFQATT and SNEGSKA (reference sequence). The CDR3 region is CSARDPGSGDYNEQFF. CDR3 nucleotide sequence: TGCAGTGCTAGAGATCCTGGATCAGGGGACTACAATGAGCAGTTCTTC.

The table lists this clonotype with many counts. V gene TRBV6-1 combines with J gene TRBJ1-1; D is uncertain. V was cut by 3 bases and J by 0 bases, with 17 bases left in between. This CDR3 spans 17 amino acids. Germline CDR1 and CDR2: MNHNS and SASEGT. The CDR3 DNA reads as TGTGCCAGCAGTGAGCCTCTTCCGGGGTTCATGAACACTGAAGCTTTCTTT. It specifies CASSEPLPGFMNTEAFF.

V and J are TRBV20-1 and TRBJ1-4, with 10 bases lining up with TRBD1. CDR3 length equals 15 residues. CDR1 DFQATT and CDR2 SNEGSKA come from the germline V gene (reference sequence). Losses at the gene ends were 0 bases for V and 6 bases for J; bases not matched to a gene: 4. The chain's CDR3 is CSAREWGTGDEKLFF. In nucleotides, the CDR3 is TGCAGTGCTAGAGAGTGGGGGACAGGGGATGAAAAACTGTTTTTT.

This clonotype was observed at least ten times. V gene TRBV10-1 combines with J gene TRBJ2-3; weak D call: TRBD2 (6 bases). V was pared by 1 base and J by 1 base, with 12 bases between. This CDR3 spans 16 amino acids. The germline V gene has CDR1 WNHNN and CDR2 SYGVQD (reference sequence). CDR3 amino acids: CASSEWGGVRTDTQYF. DNA of the CDR3: TGCGCCAGCAGTGAGTGGGGCGGGGTCCGCACAGATACGCAGTATTTT.

This clonotype showed up just a few times. The genes are TRBV20-1 and TRBJ1-3; 8 bases agree with TRBD1. Unmatched junction bases numbered 4, after V lost 1 base and J lost 2 bases. The CDR3 covers 15 residues. CDR1 and CDR2 (germline): DFQATT, SNEGSKA (reference sequence). The CDR3 DNA sequence: TGCAGTGCTAGAGGCCCAGGGGGCGCTGGAAACACCATATATTTT. This translates into CSARGPGGAGNTIYF.

This clonotype was found many times. The chain carries TRBV20-1 and TRBJ1-2; D gene unclear. Germline V gene data show CDR1 as DFQATT and CDR2 as SNEGSKA (reference sequence). This CDR3 region has 12 residues. V was clipped by 0 bases and J by 7 bases, with 9 bases between them. This CDR3 is CSARDQRVGYTF. CDR3 bases: TGCAGTGCTAGAGATCAAAGGGTTGGCTACACCTTC.

This clonotype has more than one count but fewer than ten. V gene TRBV10-3 combines with J gene TRBJ2-5, with 8 bases matching TRBD2. CDR3 length equals 14 residues. Germline CDR1 is ENHRY and CDR2 is SYGVKD. V lost 2 bases and J lost 2; bases outside the gene matches: 1. The CDR3 DNA follows: TGTGCCATCAGTGAGGCTAGCGGGCAAGAGACCCAGTACTTC. Encoded protein: CAISEASGQETQYF.

At least ten counts were recorded for this clonotype. The genes are TRBV29-1 and TRBJ2-3; TRBD2 matches at 9 bases. V lost 3 bases and J lost 5; bases outside the gene matches: 9. CDR1 and CDR2 from the germline V gene are SQVTM and ANQGSEA. The CDR3 covers 15 residues. CDR3 sequence reads: CSVDSAGGRGDTQYF. The CDR3 coding sequence is TGCAGCGTTGATAGCGCGGGGGGGCGAGGAGATACGCAGTATTTT.

This clonotype was seen a few times. The chain joins TRBV6-1 to TRBJ1-4; D possibly corresponds to TRBD1 (6 bases). This CDR3 comprises 14 residues. Trimming removed 6 bases at V and 1 base at J, with 9 bases between. The germline CDR1 and CDR2 sequences are MNHNS and SASEGT. CDR3 nucleotides: TGTGCCAGCAGCAGGGGTCAAACTAATGAAAAACTGTTTTTT. Protein: CASSRGQTNEKLFF.

In this sample, this clonotype turned up a few times. V usage is TRBV6-1 and J usage is TRBJ1-2, with unresolved D. Deletions cut 7 bases from V and 2 bases from J, with 14 bases between. The CDR3 covers 14 residues. Germline CDR1 is MNHNS and CDR2 is SASEGT. CDR3 residues: CASTRDPGNYGYTF. Here the CDR3 DNA reads TGTGCCAGCACCCGAGATCCGGGGAACTATGGCTACACCTTC.

This clonotype was seen a handful of times. The chain is built from TRBV29-1 and TRBJ2-5; 8 bases are shared with TRBD1. CDR1 and CDR2 from the germline V gene are SQVTM and ANQGSEA. The CDR3 contains 13 residues. With V trimmed by 5 bases and J by 4 bases, 6 bases remained unmatched. DNA of the CDR3: TGCAGCGTTCCGACAGGGGCGGGAGAGACCCAGTACTTC. Amino acid sequence: CSVPTGAGETQYF. Drawing the rest from reference TRBV29-1 and TRBJ2-5, the complete variable domain is SAVISQKPSRDICQRGTSLTIQCQVDSQVTMMFWYRQQPGQSLTLIATANQGSEATYESGFVIDKFPISRPNLTFSTLTVSNMSPEDSSIYLCSVPTGAGETQYFGPGTRLLVL.

The sample holds many counts of this clonotype. This rearrangement joins TRBV29-1 to TRBJ1-1; maybe TRBD1 (5 bases). The CDR3 has 12 residues. Germline V gives CDR1 SQVTM, CDR2 ANQGSEA. V was clipped by 8 bases and J by 1 base, with 11 bases between them. The CDR3, as DNA: TGCAGCTCCAACCAGGGGAACACTGAAGCTTTCTTT. The encoded protein is CSSNQGNTEAFF. Variable domain in full (rest from reference TRBV29-1 and TRBJ1-1): SAVISQKPSRDICQRGTSLTIQCQVDSQVTMMFWYRQQPGQSLTLIATANQGSEATYESGFVIDKFPISRPNLTFSTLTVSNMSPEDSSIYLCSSNQGNTEAFFGQGTRLTVV.

V and J are TRBV10-3 and TRBJ2-3; 9 bases fit TRBD2. Germline loops: CDR1 ENHRY, CDR2 SYGVKD. CDR3 length: 13 residues. The J segment lost 10 bases and the V segment lost 4 bases, leaving 6 bases of the junction unmatched. CDR3 DNA sequence: TGTGCCATCAGTGGGACTAGCGATGGGGCGCAGTATTTT. Its translation is CAISGTSDGAQYF.

This sequence joins TRBV29-1 and TRBJ2-7; 10 nucleotides align to TRBD1. CDR1 SQVTM and CDR2 ANQGSEA come from the germline V gene. V lost 6 bases, J lost 5 bases, and 4 bases stayed unmatched. The CDR3 covers 12 residues. CDR3 sequence reads: CSVGDRGNEQYF. The CDR3 DNA sequence: TGCAGCGTCGGGGACAGGGGCAACGAGCAGTACTTC.

V and J are TRBV20-1 and TRBJ2-2, with 8 bases that match TRBD1. CDR1 and CDR2 (germline): DFQATT, SNEGSKA (reference sequence). The CDR3 is made up of 14 amino acids. V shed 2 bases and J 6 bases; nucleotides not matched to a gene: 5. CDR3 in DNA: TGCAGTGCTAGATTGGACAGGGAGGCCGGGGAGCTGTTTTTT. Its protein is CSARLDREAGELFF.

V gene TRBV12-3 or TRBV12-4 combines with J gene TRBJ2-7; 9 nucleotides agree with TRBD1. This CDR3 is built from 16 residues. With V trimmed by 6 bases and J by 5 bases, 14 bases remained unmatched. The CDR3 DNA sequence: TGTGCCAGCAGGGAAACAGGGGGCGCTAGTCCCGACGAGCAGTACTTC. This encodes CASRETGGASPDEQYF.